Each of the 27 T cell receptor beta chains below was sequenced from the same sample in a study of T cell repertoires in cytomegalovirus infection. TCRdb processed the reads anew with MiXCR; each CDR3 protein has one entry. The repertoire consists of about 450,000 distinct CDR3 sequences, with roughly 30% occurring once and the leading ten covering roughly 13%. The specimen was PBMCs. All receptors come from a human donor in good health (CMV status not recorded). Some clones in this sample may be carry-over from other donors' samples.

With respect to this clonotype: This may be a read error: a much more frequent sequence differs by one nucleotide. This chain uses TRBV7-6 with TRBJ1-1; tentatively, D is TRBD1 (6 bases). V lost 6 bases to trimming and J lost 1 base, with 12 bases between them. Germline CDR1 SGHVS, CDR2 FNYEAQ. This CDR3 region has 14 residues. The CDR3, as DNA: TGTGCCAGCAGAGAGGGGGGACGGAACACTGAAGCTTTCTTT. The encoded protein is CASREGGRNTEAFF.

This clonotype was detected ten times or more. J is TRBJ1-5 and V is TRBV7-8; 11 bases map to TRBD1. The germline V gene encodes CDR1 SGHVS and CDR2 FQNEAQ. J lost 3 bases, V lost 4 bases, and 5 bases had no gene match. This CDR3 is 16 amino acids long. This chain's CDR3 is CASSSRTGGYNQPQHF. The CDR3 DNA sequence: TGTGCCAGCAGCTCCAGGACAGGGGGCTACAATCAGCCCCAGCATTTT.

In this sample, this clonotype turned up many times. The V call is TRBV11-2, the J call TRBJ1-6; 9 nucleotides line up with TRBD1. J was trimmed by 9 bases and V by 5 bases; bases with no gene match: 5. This CDR3 has 14 amino acids. Germline-derived CDR1 and CDR2 are SGHAT and FQNNGV. The CDR3 region is CASSARDRASPLHF. DNA for the CDR3: TGTGCCAGCAGCGCCCGGGACAGGGCTTCACCCCTCCACTTT.

This clonotype was seen just once. This chain connects TRBV20-1 to TRBJ1-6, with unresolved D. This CDR3 spans 15 amino acids. V lost 6 bases, J lost 6 bases, and 18 bases lay in between. The germline V gene encodes CDR1 DFQATT and CDR2 SNEGSKA (reference sequence). As DNA, the CDR3 is TGCAGTGCCTCGGGGATTGCAAGCCGTAATTCACCCCTCCACTTT. Encoded protein: CSASGIASRNSPLHF.

On this clonotype: A much larger clone lies one base from this, so it may be a read error. In this CDR3 the conserved last residue, phenylalanine or tryptophan, is missing, so a read error is likely. The rearrangement joins TRBV7-2 to TRBJ2-7, with 8 positions matching TRBD1. The CDR3 totals 15 residues. Germline V gene sequence: CDR1 SGHTA, CDR2 FQGNSA. The trim removed 5 bases at V and 3 bases at J, leaving 9 bases unmatched. CDR3 loop: CASSPRTGIGYEQYL. The CDR3 DNA reads as TGTGCCAGCAGCCCACGGACAGGGATCGGCTACGAGCAGTACTTA.

This clonotype appeared a single time. As the CDR3 is not closed by the conserved phenylalanine or tryptophan, this likely results from a read error. The chain uses TRBV27 and TRBJ1-2; D is uncertain. The CDR3 has 14 residues. Germline CDR1 is MNHEY and CDR2 is SMNVEV (reference sequence). V dropped 6 bases and J dropped 2 bases, with 13 bases sitting between them. The CDR3 DNA reads as TGTGCCAGCAGATTACAAGGAGCGAACTATGGCTACACCTTA. Amino acid sequence: CASRLQGANYGYTL.

V gene TRBV5-1 combines with J gene TRBJ2-7, with 8 positions matching TRBD1. The CDR3 length is 14 residues. After removal of 4 bases from V and 5 bases from J, the junction contained 8 bases not matched to a gene. Germline V gives CDR1 SGHRS, CDR2 YFSETQ. The CDR3 loop reads CASSAGQAEDEQYF. The CDR3 coding sequence is TGCGCCAGCAGCGCGGGACAGGCTGAGGACGAGCAGTACTTC.

Note on this clonotype: At one boundary the junction diverges from the germline segment, which might be a read error. V is TRBV5-1 and J is TRBJ2-2, with TRBD2 matching over 8 bases. CDR1 is SGHRS, CDR2 YFSETQ, per germline. The CDR3 runs to 15 residues. CDR3 nucleotides: TGCGACAGCAGCCCGGGACTAGAGGTTGCCGGGGAGCTGTTTTTT. Its translation is CDSSPGLEVAGELFF.

The chain carries TRBV4-2 and TRBJ1-6; 7 bases match TRBD1. CDR3 length: 15 residues. Per germline, CDR1 LGHNA and CDR2 YNFKEQ. V gave up 3 bases and J gave up 8 bases; unmatched junction bases: 7. The CDR3 loop reads CASSHGTAGDSPLHF. The CDR3 coding sequence is TGTGCCAGCAGCCATGGGACAGCTGGGGATTCACCCCTCCACTTT.

In this sample, this clonotype turned up many times. The chain is built from TRBV6-1 and TRBJ1-5; D remains unclear. The CDR3 covers 13 residues. Germline values: CDR1 MNHNS, CDR2 SASEGT. The V and J ends lost 1 base and 5 bases respectively, with 6 bases between them. CDR3 residues: CASSEGTDQPQHF. For the CDR3, the DNA is TGTGCCAGCAGTGAAGGGACGGATCAGCCCCAGCATTTT.

The genes are TRBV10-3 and TRBJ2-3, with TRBD2 as a possible D gene (5 bases). The CDR3 covers 20 residues. V lost 0 bases and J 1 base, leaving 23 bases between the germline ends. Per the germline V gene, CDR1 is ENHRY and CDR2 is SYGVKD. DNA for the CDR3: TGTGCCATCAGTGAGTCCCCTTCGACTGGGGAGACCGCTGGCACAGATACGCAGTATTTT. Amino acids: CAISESPSTGETAGTDTQYF.

This rearrangement joins TRBV12-3 or TRBV12-4 to TRBJ1-3, with a possible D match to TRBD1 (5 bases). This CDR3 is 18 amino acids long. V was shortened by 6 bases and J by 1 base, with 22 bases between the two germline ends. The CDR3 protein is CASSPGGVRNPSGNTIYF. In DNA, the CDR3 is TGTGCCAGCAGCCCCGGGGGGGTGAGAAACCCTTCTGGAAACACCATATATTTT.

This clonotype was found a few times. The chain combines TRBV5-6 with TRBJ1-2, with 10 bases aligning to TRBD1. Germline V gene lookup returns CDR1 SGHDT and CDR2 YYEEEE. The ends lost 4 bases at V and 7 bases at J; junction bases unmatched: 10. The CDR3 runs to 15 residues. CDR3 region: CASSLWDRGFGGYTF. The CDR3 DNA reads TGTGCCAGCAGCCTATGGGACAGGGGCTTCGGTGGCTACACCTTC.

The J gene is TRBJ1-4, the V gene TRBV14; 7 bases are shared with TRBD1. This CDR3 region has 17 residues. Per the germline V gene, CDR1 is SGHDN and CDR2 is FVKESK. V trimming: 0 bases; J trimming: 4 bases; junction bases outside the gene matches: 8. The DNA of the CDR3 is TGTGCCAGCAGCCAAGAAACGTCCGGGACAGTTAATGAAAAACTGTTTTTT. Translating gives CASSQETSGTVNEKLFF.

This clonotype was observed a few times. V usage is TRBV6-5 and J usage is TRBJ2-1, with 10 bases lining up with TRBD1. V lost 6 bases and J lost 7; bases outside the gene matches: 6. CDR3 length: 14 residues. Germline V gene lookup returns CDR1 MNHEY and CDR2 SVGAGI. This chain's CDR3 is CASSLDRGANEQFF. CDR3 in DNA: TGTGCCAGCAGCTTGGACAGGGGGGCGAATGAGCAGTTCTTC.

The chain couples TRBV5-6 to TRBJ1-5; 8 bases match TRBD1. CDR1 SGHDT and CDR2 YYEEEE come from the germline V gene. Germline trimming cut 4 bases from V and 4 bases from J; bases unmatched to any gene: 4. This CDR3 is 14 amino acids long. The CDR3 DNA reads TGTGCCAGCAGCGTGGGACAGGTAAATCAGCCCCAGCATTTT. Translating gives CASSVGQVNQPQHF.

This clonotype came up many times. The chain combines TRBV6-1 with TRBJ2-7, with 12 bases matching TRBD2. Germline CDR1 and CDR2: MNHNS and SASEGT. The CDR3 is 16 residues long. The ends lost 6 bases at V and 4 bases at J; junction bases unmatched: 10. CDR3 nucleotides: TGTGCCAGCAGCTCCCGGACTAGCGGGGAACCTTACGAGCAGTACTTC. As protein: CASSSRTSGEPYEQYF.

The chain joins TRBV27 to TRBJ1-4, with D possibly matching TRBD1 (5 bases). CDR1 is MNHEY and CDR2 is SMNVEV in the germline V gene (reference sequence). The length of the CDR3 is 16 residues. Between the trimmed V and J ends, which lost 8 bases and 6 bases, there was a span of 22 bases. The CDR3 sequence is CASAGEGIGGHEKLFF. Here the CDR3 DNA reads TGTGCCAGCGCGGGAGAGGGGATTGGAGGTCATGAAAAACTGTTTTTT.

This rearrangement joins TRBV12-3 or TRBV12-4 to TRBJ1-1, with D perhaps TRBD1 (6 bases). V was clipped by 4 bases and J by 3 bases, with 24 bases between them. The CDR3 extends over 18 amino acids. The CDR3: CASSSITGRGIGDTEAFF. CDR3 DNA sequence: TGTGCCAGCAGTTCTATAACTGGGAGGGGGATTGGGGACACTGAAGCTTTCTTT.

The chain is built from TRBV4-1 and TRBJ1-1, with D hard to call. The length of the CDR3 is 14 residues. CDR1 is MGHRA, CDR2 YSYEKL, per germline. Trimming shortened V by 1 base and J by 1 base, and 7 bases separated the two germline ends. The CDR3 loop is CASSQVGQNTEAFF. The CDR3, as DNA: TGCGCCAGCAGCCAAGTCGGGCAGAACACTGAAGCTTTCTTT.

This clonotype was observed at least ten times. This chain connects TRBV7-9 to TRBJ2-5, with 12 bases identical to TRBD2. The CDR3 is made up of 16 amino acids. CDR1 SEHNR and CDR2 FQNEAQ come from the germline V gene (reference sequence). V shed 1 base and J 0 bases; nucleotides not matched to a gene: 0. The CDR3 here is CASSLGTSGDQETQYF. CDR3 DNA: TGTGCCAGCAGCTTAGGGACTAGCGGGGACCAAGAGACCCAGTACTTC. Variable domain in full (rest from reference TRBV7-9 and TRBJ2-5): DTGVSQNPRHKITKRGQNVTFRCDPISEHNRLYWYRQTLGQGPEFLTYFQNEAQLEKSRLLSDRFSAERPKGSFSTLEIQRTEQGDSAMYLCASSLGTSGDQETQYFGPGTRLLVL.

In this sample, this clonotype turned up a few times. The V and J genes are TRBV20-1 and TRBJ2-3; the match to TRBD2 covers 7 bases. Germline assignment: CDR1 DFQATT and CDR2 SNEGSKA (reference sequence). The CDR3 has 16 residues. The V segment lost 6 bases and the J segment 2 bases; nucleotides outside the gene matches: 14. CDR3 residues: CSAPPMSSGFTDTQYF. CDR3 DNA: TGCAGTGCCCCGCCTATGTCTAGCGGATTCACAGATACGCAGTATTTT.

This clonotype has only a few counts. The V and J genes are TRBV12-3 or TRBV12-4 and TRBJ1-2; possible D gene TRBD1, 6 bases. The CDR3 spans 18 residues. Trimming shortened V by 4 bases and J by 2 bases, and 23 bases separated the two germline ends. CDR3 in DNA: TGTGCCAGCAGTTCATGGGCGATACAGGGCGGGTCGAACTATGGCTACACCTTC. This translates into CASSSWAIQGGSNYGYTF.

The chain combines TRBV27 with TRBJ2-7; the match to TRBD2 covers 12 bases. Germline loops: CDR1 MNHEY, CDR2 SMNVEV (reference sequence). The V and J ends lost 8 bases and 3 bases, in that order; junction bases with no gene match: 8. The CDR3 loop spans 15 amino acids. CDR3 sequence: CASAASGGARYEQYF. DNA of the CDR3: TGTGCCAGCGCGGCTAGCGGGGGGGCCCGCTACGAGCAGTACTTC.

This clonotype was detected a few times. The gene calls are TRBV6-1 and TRBJ1-1; D gene ambiguous. The CDR3 totals 15 residues. Trimming removed 3 bases from V and 5 bases from J, with 16 bases in between. Germline V lookup: CDR1 MNHNS, CDR2 SASEGT. CDR3 nucleotides: TGTGCCAGCAGTGATCCGCCCGCCGTGAGGACTGAAGCTTTCTTT. Translation: CASSDPPAVRTEAFF.

V usage is TRBV6-6 and J usage is TRBJ2-5, with 13 positions matching TRBD2. Germline lookup yields CDR1 MNHNY and CDR2 SVGAGI (reference sequence). The CDR3 extends over 16 amino acids. Germline trimming cut 6 bases from V and 1 base from J; bases unmatched to any gene: 5. The CDR3 DNA reads TGTGCCAGCAGCGTACTAGCGGGGGGGCGCCAAGAGACCCAGTACTTC. This encodes CASSVLAGGRQETQYF.

The sample holds many counts of this clonotype. The rearrangement links TRBV11-3 to TRBJ1-1; no reliable D call. Trimming took off 0 bases at V and 8 bases at J, with 13 bases between the two ends. Germline V lookup: CDR1 SGHNT, CDR2 YENEEA. This CDR3 has 14 residues. The CDR3 nucleotides are TGTGCCAGCAGCTTAGACCCCCGGCAACCCGAAGCTTTCTTT. It yields the protein CASSLDPRQPEAFF.